The 31 T cell receptor beta chains given below trace back to one sample, sequenced in a study of OX40 agonist ivuxolimab in advanced cancers. Libraries were built with the immunoSEQ multiplex PCR assay. TCRdb took over this immuneACCESS table, retaining in-frame rearrangements with V and J assigned. Such tables are incomplete; in checked studies, under half of the missing clones stem from an unresolved V gene, and the remainder is unexplained. Present in this sample are about 99,000 clones, approximately 94% of which were seen just once. The leading ten clones occupy approximately 0.18% of the sample. Sequencing was performed on CD4+ or CD8+ T cells sorted from blood, taken in a trial of the OX40 agonist ivuxolimab. The receptors shown here come from an adult with an advanced solid tumor such as melanoma, head and neck, liver or kidney cancer.

The V gene is TRBV7-6, the J gene TRBJ2-2; TRBD2 matches 10 bases. V was clipped by 1 base and J by 3 bases; unmatched bases: 5. The length of the CDR3 is 17 residues. Germline V gene lookup returns CDR1 SGHVS and CDR2 FNYEAQ. The CDR3 bases are TGTGCCAGCAGCTTAGTCCCCCTAGCGGGAGACACCGGGGAGCTGTTTTTT. Its translation: CASSLVPLAGDTGELFF.

The V and J genes are TRBV5-1 and TRBJ2-7; 10 nucleotides align to TRBD2. Germline assignment: CDR1 SGHRS and CDR2 YFSETQ. The ends lost 5 bases at V and 2 bases at J; junction bases unmatched: 4. CDR3 length: 14 amino acids. The CDR3 is CASSAAGGPYEQYF. The CDR3 nucleotides are TGCGCCAGCAGTGCAGCGGGAGGGCCCTACGAGCAGTACTTC.

This sequence joins TRBV5-4 and TRBJ1-2, with D perhaps matching TRBD1 (5 bases). Between the trimmed V and J ends, which lost 0 bases and 0 bases, there was a span of 9 bases. This CDR3 region has 15 residues. Germline V gives CDR1 SGHNT, CDR2 YYREEE (reference sequence). Written as DNA, the CDR3 is TGTGCCAGCAGCTTGGTACAGGCCTCTAACTATGGCTACACCTTC. This translates into CASSLVQASNYGYTF.

This chain joins TRBV11-2 and TRBJ1-1, with a tentative D call TRBD1 (5 bases). V lost 1 base, J lost 1 base, and 13 bases lay in between. The length of the CDR3 is 16 residues. CDR1 is SGHAT and CDR2 is FQNNGV in the germline V gene. CDR3 sequence (DNA): TGTGCCAGCAGCTTAGGTCCCGGGACTAAGAACACTGAAGCTTTCTTT. It yields the protein CASSLGPGTKNTEAFF.

This chain joins TRBV7-3 and TRBJ2-1; D call uncertain. Germline-derived CDR1 and CDR2 are SGHTA and FQGTGA. The V end was cut by 5 bases, the J end by 6 bases, with 14 bases between. The CDR3 covers 14 residues. The CDR3 loop is CASSPSAVTNEQFF. In nucleotides, the CDR3 is TGTGCCAGCAGCCCGAGCGCCGTAACCAATGAGCAGTTCTTC. Full variable domain (outside the CDR3, taken from reference TRBV7-3 and TRBJ2-1): GAGVSQTPSNKVTEKGKYVELRCDPISGHTALYWYRQSLGQGPEFLIYFQGTGAADDSGLPNDRFFAVRPEGSVSTLKIQRTERGDSAVYLCASSPSAVTNEQFFGPGTRLTVL.

The chain combines TRBV28 with TRBJ2-1, with no clear D. Germline CDR1 MDHEN, CDR2 SYDVKM. V was pared by 5 bases and J by 7 bases, with 12 bases between. CDR3 length equals 13 residues. Here the CDR3 reads CASSVPLSNEQFF. DNA for the CDR3: TGTGCCAGCAGTGTACCCCTTAGTAATGAGCAGTTCTTC.

The rearrangement joins TRBV19 to TRBJ2-5; no definite D call. The length of the CDR3 is 14 residues. Germline CDR1 LNHDA, CDR2 SQIVND (reference sequence). V shed 3 bases and J shed 2 bases, with 10 bases lying between them. The CDR3 coding sequence is TGTGCCAGTAGTATCGGAACGGAACAAGAGACCCAGTACTTC. Protein sequence: CASSIGTEQETQYF.

In regard to this clone: The sample contains more than one DNA sequence encoding this CDR3. The chain has TRBV10-3 and TRBJ1-1, with 9 positions matching TRBD1. V shed 6 bases, J shed 1 base, and the junction held 6 bases outside the gene matches. The CDR3 has 15 amino acids. From germline, CDR1 is ENHRY and CDR2 SYGVKD. The CDR3 region has the DNA TGTGCCATCAGCCCGACAGGGGGTAAGAACACTGAAGCTTTCTTT. Its translation is CAISPTGGKNTEAFF.

Only one count was recorded for this clone. V and J are TRBV4-3 and TRBJ2-7, with TRBD1 as a possible D gene (5 bases). Trimming pared 5 bases from V and 1 base from J, leaving 15 bases between. This CDR3 has 15 residues. Germline CDR1 and CDR2: LGHNA and YSLEER. The CDR3 loop is CASSATGVLSYEQYF. Written as DNA, the CDR3 is TGCGCCAGCAGCGCTACAGGCGTACTTTCCTACGAGCAGTACTTC.

The rearrangement joins TRBV19 to TRBJ1-2; D gene ambiguous. The CDR3 has 15 amino acids. V lost 3 bases and J lost 6, with 17 bases in between. CDR1 LNHDA and CDR2 SQIVND come from the germline V gene (reference sequence). The CDR3 DNA follows: TGTGCCAGTAGTATCCCTCATCATTTGAGGAATGGCTACACCTTC. Translation: CASSIPHHLRNGYTF.

The chain has TRBV10-3 and TRBJ2-1; D remains unclear. This CDR3 is built from 12 residues. Deletions cut 3 bases from V and 10 bases from J, with 10 bases between. Looked up from germline, CDR1 is ENHRY and CDR2 is SYGVKD. This CDR3 reads CAISDYASEQFF. The CDR3, as DNA: TGTGCCATCAGTGATTACGCATCAGAGCAGTTCTTC.

V is TRBV2 and J is TRBJ2-7; 11 positions match TRBD2. Germline-derived CDR1 and CDR2 are SNHLY and FYNNEI. V trimming: 6 bases; J trimming: 5 bases; junction bases outside the gene matches: 6. This CDR3 spans 14 amino acids. The CDR3 loop reads CASRGGLAANEQYF. DNA for the CDR3: TGTGCCAGCAGGGGGGGACTAGCGGCTAACGAGCAGTACTTC.

The chain links TRBV2 to TRBJ2-3; 8 nucleotides match TRBD1. The CDR3 extends over 15 amino acids. Germline assignment: CDR1 SNHLY and CDR2 FYNNEI. V lost 6 bases and J lost 3; bases outside the gene matches: 8. The CDR3 coding sequence is TGTGCCAGCAGCTATGAACAGGGGGTGACAGATACGCAGTATTTT. Its translation is CASSYEQGVTDTQYF.

This clone is a singleton in its sample. Here the CDR3 reads CASSPHIQGTKNIQYF. The CDR3, as DNA: TGTGCCAGCAGCCCGCACATACAGGGGACCAAAAACATTCAGTACTTC. V is TRBV5-6 and J is TRBJ2-4; TRBD1 agrees at 7 bases. Germline lookup yields CDR1 SGHDT and CDR2 YYEEEE. Trimming cost V 4 bases and J 2 bases; bases outside gene matches: 9. This CDR3 has 16 amino acids.

The chain links TRBV7-6 to TRBJ1-3; D gene uncertain. Germline lookup yields CDR1 SGHVS and CDR2 FNYEAQ. The V gene lost 7 bases and the J gene lost 0 bases, with 7 bases spanning the gap. CDR3 length equals 13 residues. The CDR3 is CASKAFSGNTIYF. DNA for the CDR3: TGTGCCAGCAAGGCGTTCTCTGGAAACACCATATATTTT.

The CDR3 DNA sequence: TGTGCCAGCAGCCGAGACCTCGGGGCGTCAAACTATGGCTACACCTTC. Its translation is CASSRDLGASNYGYTF. The chain is built from TRBV4-2 and TRBJ1-2; D may be TRBD1 (5 bases). V was clipped by 4 bases and J by 2 bases, with 17 bases between them. The CDR3 runs to 16 residues. The germline CDR1 and CDR2 sequences are LGHNA and YNFKEQ.

The rearrangement joins TRBV6-5 to TRBJ1-1, with a possible D match to TRBD1 (6 bases). Germline V CDR1 and CDR2: MNHEY, SVGAGI. The V end lost 5 bases, the J end lost 1 base, and 8 bases lay between the germline ends. This CDR3 contains 13 residues. CDR3 in amino acids: CASSQDRNTEAFF. In DNA form, the CDR3 reads TGTGCCAGCAGTCAGGACAGGAACACTGAAGCTTTCTTT.

This clone has only a few counts. CDR3 amino acids: CASSFEGGQPQHF. The CDR3 DNA reads as TGCGCCAGCAGCTTTGAAGGGGGACAGCCCCAGCATTTT. J is TRBJ1-5 and V is TRBV5-1; D might be TRBD1 (6 bases). V was trimmed by 2 bases and J by 7 bases, leaving 10 bases between them. The CDR3 is made up of 13 amino acids. Germline V gene lookup returns CDR1 SGHRS and CDR2 YFSETQ. Filled out from reference TRBV5-1 and TRBJ1-5, the complete variable domain reads KAGVTQTPRYLIKTRGQQVTLSCSPISGHRSVSWYQQTPGQGLQFLFEYFSETQRNKGNFPGRFSGRQFSNSRSEMNVSTLELGDSALYLCASSFEGGQPQHFGDGTRLSIL.

This chain connects TRBV25-1 to TRBJ2-7; a weak D match, TRBD2 (6 bases). Trimming stripped 8 bases from V and 2 bases from J, with 16 bases between. This CDR3 is built from 14 residues. The germline CDR1 and CDR2 sequences are MGHDK and SYGVNS. The CDR3 here is CASCQGLRPYEQYF. DNA of the CDR3: TGTGCCAGCTGCCAGGGACTCCGTCCCTACGAGCAGTACTTC.

J is TRBJ2-2 and V is TRBV5-1; 10 bases agree with TRBD2. This CDR3 has 15 residues. Trimming cost V 4 bases and J 2 bases; bases outside gene matches: 2. Germline V lookup: CDR1 SGHRS, CDR2 YFSETQ. The CDR3 spells CASSRTSGNTGELFF. DNA for the CDR3: TGCGCCAGCAGCCGGACTAGCGGTAACACCGGGGAGCTGTTTTTT.

V usage is TRBV11-3 and J usage is TRBJ2-1; D is tentatively TRBD1 or TRBD2 (5 bases each). Per germline, CDR1 SGHNT and CDR2 YENEEA. The CDR3 is made up of 13 amino acids. The V and J ends lost 1 base and 7 bases respectively, with 8 bases between them. The CDR3 DNA sequence: TGTGCCAGCAGCTTAGGATGGGGGAATGAGCAGTTCTTC. This sequence encodes CASSLGWGNEQFF.

The genes are TRBV7-2 and TRBJ1-1, with D possibly TRBD1 on 6 matching bases. CDR3 length: 12 residues. V lost 5 bases and J lost 5, with 9 bases in between. The germline CDR1 and CDR2 sequences are SGHTA and FQGNSA. CDR3 in DNA: TGTGCCAGCAGCGAAAGGGGGACTGAAGCTTTCTTT. Its translation is CASSERGTEAFF.

V and J are TRBV10-1 and TRBJ2-3; D gene ambiguous. V dropped 4 bases and J dropped 0 bases, with 8 bases sitting between them. Per the germline V gene, CDR1 is WNHNN and CDR2 is SYGVQD (reference sequence). The CDR3 extends over 14 amino acids. CDR3 region: CASSGGPSTDTQYF. The CDR3 nucleotides read TGCGCCAGCAGTGGAGGACCCAGCACAGATACGCAGTATTTT.

The rearrangement uses TRBV4-1 and TRBJ2-5, with a possible D match to TRBD2 (7 bases). Trimming took off 2 bases at V and 4 bases at J, with 14 bases between the two ends. Germline CDR1 reads MGHRA; CDR2 reads YSYEKL. This CDR3 has 15 amino acids. CDR3 nucleotide sequence: TGCGCCAGCAGCCAAAGGGGGGGGGCCACAGAGACCCAGTACTTC. Its protein product is CASSQRGGATETQYF.

The chain links TRBV5-1 to TRBJ1-3, with 8 nucleotides matching TRBD1. The germline CDR1 and CDR2 sequences are SGHRS and YFSETQ. The CDR3 extends over 16 amino acids. V shed 4 bases, J shed 0 bases, and the junction held 6 bases outside the gene matches. CDR3 sequence: CASSAGQAFSGNTIYF. CDR3 sequence (DNA): TGCGCCAGCAGCGCGGGACAGGCCTTCTCTGGAAACACCATATATTTT. The entire variable domain, with the rest obtained from reference TRBV5-1 and TRBJ1-3, is as follows: KAGVTQTPRYLIKTRGQQVTLSCSPISGHRSVSWYQQTPGQGLQFLFEYFSETQRNKGNFPGRFSGRQFSNSRSEMNVSTLELGDSALYLCASSAGQAFSGNTIYFGEGSWLTVV.

CDR3 protein: CASSWGTGSPNTEAFF. The CDR3 nucleotides read TGTGCCAGCAGCTGGGGGACGGGGAGTCCGAACACTGAAGCTTTCTTT. The chain has TRBV5-4 and TRBJ1-1; weak D call: TRBD1 (5 bases). The length of the CDR3 is 16 residues. The germline gives CDR1 SGHNT, CDR2 YYREEE (reference sequence). The ends were cut back, 3 bases at V and 1 base at J, with 16 bases in the middle.

This clone was detected once. V and J are TRBV7-3 and TRBJ1-6; weak D call: TRBD1 (5 bases). V was pared by 5 bases and J by 10 bases, with 12 bases between. There are 13 residues in the CDR3. In germline, CDR1 is SGHTA, CDR2 FQGTGA. CDR3 sequence: CASSRGTGSPLHF. Here the CDR3 DNA reads TGTGCCAGCAGCCGCGGGACGGGGTCACCCCTCCACTTT.

CDR3 DNA sequence: TGTGCCAGCAGTGCCTTGCAGTCCGACGAGCAGTACTTC. Translation gives CASSALQSDEQYF. The genes are TRBV6-1 and TRBJ2-7; D unclear. This CDR3 has 13 residues. The germline CDR1 and CDR2 sequences are MNHNS and SASEGT. V was trimmed by 4 bases and J by 5 bases, leaving 12 bases between them.

The chain has TRBV28 and TRBJ2-2; no clear D gene. CDR3 length equals 12 residues. Trimming removed 5 bases at V and 12 bases at J, with 13 bases between. Germline CDR1 and CDR2: MDHEN and SYDVKM. CDR3 coding DNA: TGTGCCAGCAGTGACGGCCCGGTAAAGCTGTTTTTT. Amino acids: CASSDGPVKLFF.

The gene calls are TRBV19 and TRBJ2-5; either TRBD1 or TRBD2 may fit D (6 bases each). CDR1 LNHDA and CDR2 SQIVND come from the germline V gene (reference sequence). The CDR3 contains 16 residues. The ends were cut back, 3 bases at V and 4 bases at J, with 18 bases in the middle. CDR3 bases: TGTGCCAGTAGTATGAGGGGGGCCCGCTCAAGAGAGACCCAGTACTTC. Translating gives CASSMRGARSRETQYF. Complete variable domain (other parts from reference TRBV19 and TRBJ2-5): DGGITQSPKYLFRKEGQNVTLSCEQNLNHDAMYWYRQDPGQGLRLIYYSQIVNDFQKGDIAEGYSVSREKKESFPLTVTSAQKNPTAFYLCASSMRGARSRETQYFGPGTRLLVL.

The chain combines TRBV6-5 with TRBJ2-2, with 11 nucleotides matching TRBD1. Looked up from germline, CDR1 is MNHEY and CDR2 is SVGAGI. The trim removed 5 bases at V and 6 bases at J, leaving 5 bases unmatched. The CDR3 has 15 amino acids. CDR3 residues: CASSGGQGVAGELFF. The CDR3 DNA is TGTGCCAGCAGTGGGGGACAGGGGGTGGCCGGGGAGCTGTTTTTT.